Below, 32 T cell receptor beta chains from the same sample are listed, as sequenced in a study of vaccination effects on CD4 cells after COVID-19. Measured with immunoSEQ multiplex PCR; TCRdb has only the in-frame clones, and not every one. The sample includes roughly 46,000 clones, 65% to 75% of them seen just once. No antigens are known for them. Following culture for nine to ten days, CD4+ T cells were isolated. By PCR, the person was confirmed to have had SARS-CoV-2 infection between March and December 2020. Vaccine administered to participants consisted of two doses of either BNT162b2 or mRNA-1273. Sequenced here: CD4+ T cells from PBMCs cultured without peptide, sampled after COVID-19 vaccination. Receptors originate from a human donor who had a prior SARS-CoV-2 infection.

Written as DNA, the CDR3 is TGTGCCAGTAGTATCAACGGGGCGAACCATGGCTACACCTTC. Protein sequence: CASSINGANHGYTF. The chain couples TRBV19 to TRBJ1-2; D might be TRBD1 (5 bases). The CDR3 runs 14 residues. V was pared by 3 bases and J by 6 bases, with 14 bases between. CDR1 is LNHDA, CDR2 SQIVND, per germline (reference sequence).

The V and J genes are TRBV5-1 and TRBJ2-3; the D gene could be TRBD1 or TRBD2 (5 bases each). Germline CDR1 and CDR2: SGHRS and YFSETQ. Trimming shortened V by 0 bases and J by 7 bases, and 12 bases separated the two germline ends. This CDR3 comprises 14 residues. The CDR3 loop reads CASSLGGSGNTQYF. DNA for the CDR3: TGCGCCAGCAGCTTGGGGGGGTCCGGCAATACGCAGTATTTT. Combining the CDR3 with reference TRBV5-1 and TRBJ2-3 gives the whole variable domain KAGVTQTPRYLIKTRGQQVTLSCSPISGHRSVSWYQQTPGQGLQFLFEYFSETQRNKGNFPGRFSGRQFSNSRSEMNVSTLELGDSALYLCASSLGGSGNTQYFGPGTRLTVL.

The chain is built from TRBV28 and TRBJ1-3, with a weak D call TRBD1 (6 bases). The ends were cut back, 7 bases at V and 2 bases at J, with 12 bases in the middle. The CDR3 has 14 residues. Germline values: CDR1 MDHEN, CDR2 SYDVKM. Written as DNA, the CDR3 is TGTGCCAGCAACGACAACAGGGCTGGAAACACCATATATTTT. Amino acids: CASNDNRAGNTIYF.

V and J are TRBV2 and TRBJ1-1; 7 bases fit TRBD1. Germline assignment: CDR1 SNHLY and CDR2 FYNNEI. The CDR3 has 14 residues. The trim removed 5 bases at V and 5 bases at J, leaving 8 bases unmatched. The CDR3 loop reads CASSQQGKRTEAFF. CDR3 nucleotide sequence: TGTGCCAGCAGTCAACAGGGGAAGCGGACTGAAGCTTTCTTT.

A note on this clone: Germline is not matched at one junction end, which may reflect a read error. The CDR3 DNA sequence: TGTGCTAGCAGCCCCAGCAATGACATAGGAGAGACCCAGTACTTC. It codes for CASSPSNDIGETQYF. This rearrangement joins TRBV7-7 to TRBJ2-5; no firm D call. Germline values: CDR1 SSHAT, CDR2 FNYEAQ (reference sequence). The CDR3 has 15 amino acids.

The genes are TRBV7-2 and TRBJ1-1; possibly TRBD1 for D (5 bases). Looked up from germline, CDR1 is SGHTA and CDR2 is FQGNSA. V dropped 2 bases and J dropped 1 base, with 14 bases sitting between them. This CDR3 spans 16 amino acids. The CDR3 spells CASSLMEAGRNTEAFF. As DNA, the CDR3 is TGTGCCAGCAGCTTAATGGAGGCAGGGAGGAACACTGAAGCTTTCTTT.

The V call is TRBV5-4, the J call TRBJ2-7; 7 bases fit TRBD2. Unmatched junction bases numbered 10, after V lost 1 base and J lost 3 bases. Germline loops: CDR1 SGHNT, CDR2 YYREEE (reference sequence). The CDR3 length is 16 residues. The CDR3 coding sequence is TGTGCCAGCAGCTTGTCTGCGGGGACTATCCACTACGAGCAGTACTTC. Encoded protein: CASSLSAGTIHYEQYF. Full variable domain (missing parts from reference TRBV5-4 and TRBJ2-7): ETGVTQSPTHLIKTRGQQVTLRCSSQSGHNTVSWYQQALGQGPQFIFQYYREEENGRGNFPPRFSGLQFPNYSSELNVNALELDDSALYLCASSLSAGTIHYEQYFGPGTRLTVT.

The chain uses TRBV11-2 and TRBJ2-7, with 7 bases aligning to TRBD1. The CDR3 covers 13 residues. The trim removed 5 bases at V and 3 bases at J, leaving 4 bases unmatched. The germline CDR1 and CDR2 sequences are SGHAT and FQNNGV. This CDR3 is CASSTRDSYEQYF. CDR3 DNA sequence: TGTGCCAGCAGCACAAGGGACAGCTACGAGCAGTACTTC. Using reference TRBV11-2 and TRBJ2-7 for the parts outside the CDR3, the full variable domain is EAGVAQSPRYKIIEKRQSVAFWCNPISGHATLYWYQQILGQGPKLLIQFQNNGVVDDSQLPKDRFSAERLKGVDSTLKIQPAKLEDSAVYLCASSTRDSYEQYFGPGTRLTVT.

The chain carries TRBV5-1 and TRBJ2-5; no clear D. Trimming cost V 0 bases and J 5 bases, with 17 bases left between them. The CDR3 contains 16 residues. In germline, CDR1 is SGHRS, CDR2 YFSETQ. DNA of the CDR3: TGCGCCAGCAGCTTGGCCAGTAGTAGCATTTATGAGACCCAGTACTTC. Protein: CASSLASSSIYETQYF. The variable domain in full, completed from reference TRBV5-1 and TRBJ2-5, reads KAGVTQTPRYLIKTRGQQVTLSCSPISGHRSVSWYQQTPGQGLQFLFEYFSETQRNKGNFPGRFSGRQFSNSRSEMNVSTLELGDSALYLCASSLASSSIYETQYFGPGTRLLVL.

The chain joins TRBV5-4 to TRBJ2-7; 9 positions match TRBD1. The CDR3 spans 16 residues. Germline V gene data show CDR1 as SGHNT and CDR2 as YYREEE (reference sequence). V shed 4 bases and J 2 bases; nucleotides not matched to a gene: 10. CDR3 nucleotides: TGTGCCAGCAGCCGAGGGCCGGGACAGGGAACCTACGAGCAGTACTTC. This encodes CASSRGPGQGTYEQYF.

This rearrangement joins TRBV30 to TRBJ1-2; D ambiguous. This CDR3 is 13 amino acids long. Germline lookup yields CDR1 GTSNPN and CDR2 SVGIG (reference sequence). CDR3 coding DNA: TGTGCTGAAGGGCGACGGGAGGTATTTGGCTACACCTTC. Protein sequence: CAEGRREVFGYTF.

Here the CDR3 reads CASRTEALGRNQPQHF. The CDR3 nucleotides are TGTGCCAGTAGAACCGAGGCCTTGGGTCGGAATCAGCCCCAGCATTTT. This chain uses TRBV19 with TRBJ1-5; no definite D call. The V and J ends lost 6 bases and 4 bases respectively, with 19 bases between them. The CDR3 is 16 amino acids. Germline CDR1 is LNHDA and CDR2 is SQIVND (reference sequence).

The chain combines TRBV5-1 with TRBJ1-6; D ambiguous. CDR3 length: 18 amino acids. Germline loops: CDR1 SGHRS, CDR2 YFSETQ. Trimming left V 1 base short and J 6 bases short, with 20 bases between. The CDR3 DNA reads TGCGCCAGCAGCTTGTCCATCGGCGGGATCAAAATTAATTCACCCCTCCACTTT. Translating it yields CASSLSIGGIKINSPLHF. Drawing the rest from reference TRBV5-1 and TRBJ1-6, the complete variable domain is KAGVTQTPRYLIKTRGQQVTLSCSPISGHRSVSWYQQTPGQGLQFLFEYFSETQRNKGNFPGRFSGRQFSNSRSEMNVSTLELGDSALYLCASSLSIGGIKINSPLHFGNGTRLTVT.

The gene calls are TRBV15 and TRBJ2-7; possibly TRBD1 for D (6 bases). Per the germline V gene, CDR1 is LNHNV and CDR2 is YYDKDF (reference sequence). There are 14 residues in the CDR3. Trimming removed 3 bases at V and 3 bases at J, with 12 bases between. In nucleotides, the CDR3 is TGTGCCACCAGCAGGGGCAGGGGTGTCTACGAGCAGTACTTC. It translates to CATSRGRGVYEQYF. Full variable domain (outside the CDR3, taken from reference TRBV15 and TRBJ2-7): DAMVIQNPRYQVTQFGKPVTLSCSQTLNHNVMYWYQQKSSQAPKLLFHYYDKDFNNEADTPDNFQSRRPNTSFCFLDIRSPGLGDTAMYLCATSRGRGVYEQYFGPGTRLTVT.

This sequence joins TRBV7-2 and TRBJ1-5, with D hard to call. The CDR3 has 15 amino acids. Germline V CDR1 and CDR2: SGHTA, FQGNSA. V dropped 2 bases and J dropped 0 bases, with 8 bases sitting between them. The CDR3 DNA sequence: TGTGCCAGCAGCTTAATTATCGATAGCAATCAGCCCCAGCATTTT. Translating gives CASSLIIDSNQPQHF.

The chain carries TRBV18 and TRBJ2-5, with 10 bases identical to TRBD1. The CDR3 totals 15 residues. Germline V gene lookup returns CDR1 KGHSH and CDR2 LQKENI. The V gene end was trimmed by 4 bases and the J gene end by 0 bases; junction bases not matched to a gene: 2. The CDR3 reads CASSQGTGDQETQYF. For the CDR3, the DNA is TGTGCCAGCTCACAGGGGACAGGGGACCAAGAGACCCAGTACTTC.

This clone was seen only once. The chain joins TRBV5-6 to TRBJ1-6, with D unresolved. The V and J ends lost 5 bases and 10 bases respectively, with 19 bases between them. There are 15 residues in the CDR3. CDR1 and CDR2 (germline): SGHDT, YYEEEE. As DNA, the CDR3 is TGTGCCAGCAGGTCGGACGGCCGGCCGGGGTCACCCCTCCACTTT. Its translation: CASRSDGRPGSPLHF. Full variable domain (missing parts from reference TRBV5-6 and TRBJ1-6): DAGVTQSPTHLIKTRGQQVTLRCSPKSGHDTVSWYQQALGQGPQFIFQYYEEEERQRGNFPDRFSGHQFPNYSSELNVNALLLGDSALYLCASRSDGRPGSPLHFGNGTRLTVT.

The CDR3 spells CASRGGQGSYEQYF. The CDR3 DNA is TGCGCCAGCCGGGGGGGACAGGGCTCCTACGAGCAGTACTTC. This chain joins TRBV10-2 and TRBJ2-7; a possible D gene is TRBD1 (9 bases). Between the trimmed V and J ends, which lost 8 bases and 0 bases, there was a span of 14 bases. The germline V gene encodes CDR1 WSHSY and CDR2 SAAADI. CDR3 length equals 14 residues.

The chain employs TRBV7-9 and TRBJ2-1, with TRBD2 identical over 7 bases. Germline V gives CDR1 SEHNR, CDR2 FQNEAQ (reference sequence). This CDR3 comprises 12 residues. The V segment lost 1 base and the J segment 11 bases; nucleotides outside the gene matches: 2. The CDR3 is CASSLETSKQFF. CDR3 DNA: TGTGCCAGCAGCTTAGAGACTAGCAAGCAGTTCTTC.

The V gene is TRBV11-3, the J gene TRBJ2-1; TRBD2 is a possible D gene (6 bases). Germline V lookup: CDR1 SGHNT, CDR2 YENEEA. Trimming cost V 3 bases and J 4 bases, with 13 bases left between them. The CDR3 has 15 amino acids. CDR3 region: CASSFHGLPYNEQFF. The CDR3 DNA follows: TGTGCCAGCAGCTTTCACGGACTACCATACAATGAGCAGTTCTTC.

The chain uses TRBV6-5 and TRBJ1-5; D gene ambiguous. Per the germline V gene, CDR1 is MNHEY and CDR2 is SVGAGI. CDR3 length equals 15 residues. V dropped 7 bases and J dropped 2 bases, with 15 bases sitting between them. The CDR3 coding sequence is TGTGCCAGCACCGTCACCGGGGATCGCAATCAGCCCCAGCATTTT. Its translation: CASTVTGDRNQPQHF.

V gene TRBV19 combines with J gene TRBJ1-5; the D gene is possibly TRBD1 (5 bases). Germline loops: CDR1 LNHDA, CDR2 SQIVND (reference sequence). V lost 3 bases to trimming and J lost 5 bases, with 8 bases between them. CDR3 length: 13 amino acids. CDR3: CASSMSGHQPQHF. CDR3 DNA: TGTGCCAGTAGTATGTCAGGGCATCAGCCCCAGCATTTT.

The chain has TRBV30 and TRBJ2-4; 7 bases agree with TRBD2. The junction had 13 bases not matched to a gene; V was cut back by 8 bases and J by 3 bases. Germline lookup yields CDR1 GTSNPN and CDR2 SVGIG (reference sequence). This CDR3 contains 15 residues. As DNA, the CDR3 is TGTGCCGCTGAGGCGGCTAGCGGTGTCAAAAACATTCAGTACTTC. It specifies CAAEAASGVKNIQYF. Together with reference TRBV30 and TRBJ2-4, the CDR3 gives the full variable domain: SQTIHQWPATLVQPVGSPLSLECTVEGTSNPNLYWYRQAAGRGLQLLFYSVGIGQISSEVPQNLSASRPQDRQFILSSKKLLLSDSGFYLCAAEAASGVKNIQYFGAGTRLSVL.

The rearrangement uses TRBV9 and TRBJ2-3; unclear D gene. V lost 3 bases and J 2 bases, leaving 10 bases between the germline ends. The CDR3 covers 14 residues. Per the germline V gene, CDR1 is SGDLS and CDR2 is YYNGEE. CDR3: CASSEDAVTDTQYF. CDR3 sequence (DNA): TGTGCCAGCAGCGAGGACGCTGTCACAGATACGCAGTATTTT.

The rearrangement joins TRBV9 to TRBJ2-5; 13 nucleotides agree with TRBD2. The CDR3 is made up of 17 amino acids. The V segment lost 0 bases and the J segment 5 bases; nucleotides outside the gene matches: 7. Looked up from germline, CDR1 is SGDLS and CDR2 is YYNGEE. CDR3 in DNA: TGTGCCAGCAGCGTAGGACTAGCGGGGGGACCGCGCGAGACCCAGTACTTC. It codes for CASSVGLAGGPRETQYF.

This clone was seen only once. The V and J genes are TRBV5-1 and TRBJ2-5; 10 positions match TRBD2. Germline-derived CDR1 and CDR2 are SGHRS and YFSETQ. V lost 7 bases, J lost 6 bases, and 9 bases stayed unmatched. The CDR3 contains 14 residues. The CDR3 DNA reads as TGCGCCAGCCAGCAAGCGGGGGGGCAAAAGACCCAGTACTTC. Its protein is CASQQAGGQKTQYF. Combining the CDR3 with reference TRBV5-1 and TRBJ2-5 gives the whole variable domain KAGVTQTPRYLIKTRGQQVTLSCSPISGHRSVSWYQQTPGQGLQFLFEYFSETQRNKGNFPGRFSGRQFSNSRSEMNVSTLELGDSALYLCASQQAGGQKTQYFGPGTRLLVL.

The J gene is TRBJ2-7, the V gene TRBV5-1; a weak D match, TRBD1 (6 bases). CDR1 and CDR2 from the germline V gene are SGHRS and YFSETQ. The CDR3 extends over 14 amino acids. The germline V and J ends were trimmed by 0 bases and 7 bases, with 14 bases remaining between them. Written as DNA, the CDR3 is TGCGCCAGCAGCTTGGCCACAGGGCTGGGGGAGCAGTACTTC. This sequence encodes CASSLATGLGEQYF.

This chain links TRBV30 with TRBJ2-2, with D perhaps given as TRBD1 or TRBD2 (5 bases each). Germline-derived CDR1 and CDR2 are GTSNPN and SVGIG (reference sequence). The V end lost 5 bases, the J end lost 5 bases, and 21 bases lay between the germline ends. The CDR3 contains 16 residues. Here the CDR3 DNA reads TGTGCCTGGCACCATTTGGGACGTCCCCTTACCGGGGAGCTGTTTTTT. Amino acid sequence: CAWHHLGRPLTGELFF.

V is TRBV5-6 and J is TRBJ1-2; TRBD1 aligns across 9 bases. After removal of 5 bases from V and 3 bases from J, the junction contained 2 bases not matched to a gene. The CDR3 covers 13 residues. CDR1 is SGHDT and CDR2 is YYEEEE in the germline V gene. The CDR3 is CASRQGADYGYTF. CDR3 nucleotides: TGTGCCAGCAGACAGGGGGCGGACTATGGCTACACCTTC.

V usage is TRBV7-3 and J usage is TRBJ2-3, with 7 bases fitting TRBD2. The V segment lost 5 bases and the J segment 1 base; nucleotides outside the gene matches: 3. Germline V gene sequence: CDR1 SGHTA, CDR2 FQGTGA. The CDR3 covers 14 residues. The CDR3 nucleotides are TGTGCCAGCAGCCAGAGCGGGGGCACAGATACGCAGTATTTT. Its translation: CASSQSGGTDTQYF.

This chain links TRBV11-3 with TRBJ1-2; TRBD1 aligns across 7 bases. CDR1 and CDR2 (germline): SGHNT, YENEEA. Germline trimming cut 5 bases from V and 5 bases from J; bases unmatched to any gene: 2. The CDR3 sequence is 12 residues long. DNA of the CDR3: TGTGCCAGCAGCACAGGGGCGTATGGCTACACCTTC. Its translation: CASSTGAYGYTF.

The V call is TRBV7-2, the J call TRBJ2-1; no firm D call. V lost 0 bases, J lost 6 bases, and 9 bases lay in between. The CDR3 loop spans 14 amino acids. Germline V lookup: CDR1 SGHTA, CDR2 FQGNSA. The CDR3 DNA reads as TGTGCCAGCAGCTTAGCCTTTAGTAGCAATGAGCAGTTCTTC. This sequence encodes CASSLAFSSNEQFF.